This T cell receptor beta chain was profiled in a study of shared clonotypes between healthy human individuals (dated by TCRdb to the early 2020s). At the level of the whole study: Three men and a couple of women, aged 18 to 49 years, made up the cohort. To increase sequencing depth and limit assay-specific biases, TCR repertoire library preparation and sequencing were carried out by different laboratories using diverse techniques. For each donor, CD4 naive and CD4 memory were each given three plates, CD8 naive was given two plates, and CD8 memory was given one plate. Blood TCR repertoires of roughly 5 healthy adults were deeply sequenced to estimate repertoire size and the extent of clonotype sharing between individuals. Between about 0.8 and 8.9 billion PBMCs per donor were obtained by leukapheresis. Overall results and qualifications from the work: Sampling was limited to blood, and TCR repertoires in tissue likely differ from TCR repertoires in blood. Clonotypes shared by all four sorted-subset donors showed higher generation probabilities than non-shared clonotypes. The small number of donors limited the genetic and exposure-history diversity represented. Pairwise subsampling indicated that sequencing depth was expected to affect the degree of clonotype sharing among donors. Naive subsets generally had larger estimated clonotype richness than memory subsets did. Even with the large sequencing depth, rarefaction of the sorted-subset datasets indicated that sequencing was incomplete. About 5% of naive CD4, 3.5% of naive CD8, approximately 2.2% of memory CD4, and around 0.4% of memory CD8 clonotypes were shared across several donors.

The donors were healthy, HIV-negative adults with no recently reported acute infections or vaccinations. Every donor was a Caucasian adult living in Nashville, Tennessee, USA. CD8 memory samples were composed of magnetically selected CD45RO+ cells combined with CCR7-negative CD45RA+ effector memory (TemRA) cells. After blood collection by leukapheresis, PBMCs were isolated using Ficoll-Histopaque density gradient centrifugation and then cryopreserved in the vapor phase of liquid nitrogen. Analytical flow cytometry was used to check the purity and quantity of every magnetically sorted T cell population. Each sorted fraction had its genomic DNA isolated and then quantified by UV absorbance on a Nanodrop 2000c. Remarks on this clone: Its antigen is unknown. No quality values exist for individual bases; no much larger clone is one base distant.

Using the deep immunoSEQ assay, multiplex PCR amplified TCR CDR3 regions from genomic DNA. For each cell subset, the extracted genomic DNA was distributed evenly across all wells of several immunoSEQ 96-well plates, and each plate served as one replicate. For sorted subsets, 150 to 250 ng of genomic DNA, equivalent to 30,000 or so T cell genomes, went into each replicate PCR. Purified libraries were quantified with a Qubit 3.0 fluorometer, sized on a Bioanalyzer 2100, and re-quantified with the KAPA Library Quantification kit. A separate single-read 150-cycle Illumina NextSeq 550 flow cell was used to sequence each immunoSEQ 96-well plate. On the authors' methods: Because only junctional sequences without quality scores were contained in the immunoSEQ output, filtering matching that applied to full-length reads could not be performed. To assign V/J genes and CDR3, sequences were annotated using PyIR, a Python wrapper for IgBLAST v1.9, with IMGT germline references. Any read was removed if the V/J assignment was weak (E-value above 1e-6), the CDR3 was missing, or the read contained stop codons, out-of-frame junctions, or ambiguous translated residues. V3J clonotypes were defined as sequences sharing an identical inferred V gene, J gene, and CDR3 amino acid sequence. Percentage overlap between repertoires was computed as shared unique clonotypes divided by the size of the smaller repertoire. Richness of each repertoire was evaluated using RTK rarefaction, the Chao1 estimator, and Recon v2.1 estimates of unobserved clonotypes. Generation probabilities for all TCRbeta clonotypes obtained by the gDNA method from a handful of donors were computed using OLGA. TCRdb carries this immuneACCESS record with in-frame sequences only. Its versions omit some clonotypes, under half of them owing to an unresolved V gene in the studies checked, with the rest unexplained. V and J calls and clone size follow that table, whereas D and trimming were derived from the DNA. The sample table contains about 380,000 clones; only one count was recorded for 95% to 97% of them. Of the sample, about 0.32% is held by the ten largest clones.

Sequencing was done on a sample of memory CD8+ T cells sorted from blood. The cell subset or site tag for this specimen amounts to: CD45RO+ cells pooled with CCR7-negative TemRA cells. The receptor's source is a man aged 25-40 years in good health.

For the CDR3, the sequence is CASSPVAIFRLTPYEQYF. The nucleotide sequence is given as TGCGCCAGCAGTCCGGTGGCTATTTTTCGTTTGACCCCCTACGAGCAGTACTTC. Recombination linked TRBV10-2 to TRBJ2-7; the D gene is unclear. There are 18 amino acids in the CDR3, from cysteine to phenylalanine inclusive. Kept here is only the CDR3 DNA, which spans 54 bases and is read in frame from base 1. Reading the germline V gene gives CDR1 WSHSY and CDR2 SAAADI. V is clipped by 5 bases and J by 2 bases, and the sequence between their germline boundaries is 25 bases long.